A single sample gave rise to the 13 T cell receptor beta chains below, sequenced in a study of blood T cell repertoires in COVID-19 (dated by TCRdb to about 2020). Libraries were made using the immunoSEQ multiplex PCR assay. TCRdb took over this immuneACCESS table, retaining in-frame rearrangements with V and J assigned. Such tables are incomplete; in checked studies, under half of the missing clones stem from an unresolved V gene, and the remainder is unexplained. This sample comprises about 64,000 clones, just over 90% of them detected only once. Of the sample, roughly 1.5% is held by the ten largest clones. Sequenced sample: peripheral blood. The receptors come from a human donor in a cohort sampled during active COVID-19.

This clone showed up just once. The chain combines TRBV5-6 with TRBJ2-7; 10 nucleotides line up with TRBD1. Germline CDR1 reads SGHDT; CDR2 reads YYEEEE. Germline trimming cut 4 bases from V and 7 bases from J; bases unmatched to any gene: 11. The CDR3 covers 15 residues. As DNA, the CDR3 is TGTGCCAGCAGCATCCCCGGGACAGGGGATCGGGAGCAGTACTTC. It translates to CASSIPGTGDREQYF.

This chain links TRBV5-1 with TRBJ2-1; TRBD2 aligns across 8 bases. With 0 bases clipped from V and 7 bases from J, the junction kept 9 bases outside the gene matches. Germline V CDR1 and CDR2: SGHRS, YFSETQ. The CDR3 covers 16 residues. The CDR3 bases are TGCGCCAGCAGCTTGGAAGTAGCGGGATCGGGGAATGAGCAGTTCTTC. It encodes CASSLEVAGSGNEQFF.

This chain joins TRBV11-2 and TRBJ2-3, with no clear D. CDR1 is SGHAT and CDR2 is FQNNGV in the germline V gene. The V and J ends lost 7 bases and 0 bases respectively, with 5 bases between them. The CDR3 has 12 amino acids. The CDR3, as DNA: TGTGCCAGCACATCCAGCACAGATACGCAGTATTTT. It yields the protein CASTSSTDTQYF.

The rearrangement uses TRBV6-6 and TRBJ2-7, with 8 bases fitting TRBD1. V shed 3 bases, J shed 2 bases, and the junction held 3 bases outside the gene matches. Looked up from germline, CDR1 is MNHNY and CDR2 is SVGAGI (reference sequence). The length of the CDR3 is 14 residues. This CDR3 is CASSYKGQAYEQYF. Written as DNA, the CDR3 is TGTGCCAGCAGTTATAAGGGACAGGCCTACGAGCAGTACTTC.

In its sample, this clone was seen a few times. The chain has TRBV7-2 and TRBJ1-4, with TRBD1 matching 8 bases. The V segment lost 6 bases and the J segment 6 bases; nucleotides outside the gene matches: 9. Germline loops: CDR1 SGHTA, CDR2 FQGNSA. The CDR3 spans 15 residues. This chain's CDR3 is CASSISGTGDEKLFF. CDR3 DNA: TGTGCCAGCAGTATATCCGGGACAGGTGATGAAAAACTGTTTTTT.

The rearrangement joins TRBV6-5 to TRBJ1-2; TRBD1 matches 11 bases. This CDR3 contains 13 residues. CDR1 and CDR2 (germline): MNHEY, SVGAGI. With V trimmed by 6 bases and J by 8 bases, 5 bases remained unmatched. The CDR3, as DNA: TGTGCCAGCAGAACCGGGACAGGGGGAGGCTACACCTTC. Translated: CASRTGTGGGYTF.

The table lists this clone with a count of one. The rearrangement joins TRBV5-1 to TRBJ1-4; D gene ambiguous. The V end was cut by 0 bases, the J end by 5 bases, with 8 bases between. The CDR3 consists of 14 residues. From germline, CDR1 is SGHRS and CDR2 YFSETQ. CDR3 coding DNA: TGCGCCAGCAGCTTGGCCGGAGCGAATGAAAAACTGTTTTTT. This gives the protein CASSLAGANEKLFF.

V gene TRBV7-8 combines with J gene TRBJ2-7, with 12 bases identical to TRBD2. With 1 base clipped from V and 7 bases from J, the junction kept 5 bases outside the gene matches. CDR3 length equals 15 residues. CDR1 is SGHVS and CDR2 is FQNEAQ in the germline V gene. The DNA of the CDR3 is TGTGCCAGCAGCTTAGTACTAGCGGGAGGAGGGGAGCAGTACTTC. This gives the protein CASSLVLAGGGEQYF.

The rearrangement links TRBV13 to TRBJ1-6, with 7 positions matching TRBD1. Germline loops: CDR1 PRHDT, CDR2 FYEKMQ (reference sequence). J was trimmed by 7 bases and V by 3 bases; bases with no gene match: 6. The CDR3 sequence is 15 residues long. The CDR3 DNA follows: TGTGCCAGCAGCTTTCAGGGGGGCCTCAATTCACCCCTCCACTTT. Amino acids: CASSFQGGLNSPLHF.

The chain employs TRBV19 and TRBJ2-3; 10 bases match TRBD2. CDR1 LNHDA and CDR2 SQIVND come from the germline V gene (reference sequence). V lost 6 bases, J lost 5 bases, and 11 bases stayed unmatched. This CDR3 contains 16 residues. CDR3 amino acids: CASSLKSGRAVDTQYF. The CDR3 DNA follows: TGTGCCAGTAGCCTCAAAAGCGGGAGGGCCGTAGATACGCAGTATTTT.

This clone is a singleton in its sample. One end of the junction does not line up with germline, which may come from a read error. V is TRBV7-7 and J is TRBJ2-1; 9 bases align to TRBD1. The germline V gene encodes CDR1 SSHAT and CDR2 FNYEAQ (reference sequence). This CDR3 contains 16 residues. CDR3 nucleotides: TGTGCTAGCAGCTTAGCACCGGGACAGGGATACAATGAGCAGTTCTTC. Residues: CASSLAPGQGYNEQFF.

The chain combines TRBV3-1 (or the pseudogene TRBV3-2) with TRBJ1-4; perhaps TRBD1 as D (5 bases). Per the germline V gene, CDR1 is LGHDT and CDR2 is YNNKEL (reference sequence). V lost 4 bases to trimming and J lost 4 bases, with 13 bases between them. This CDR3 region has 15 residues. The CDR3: CASSPWGGDNEKLFF. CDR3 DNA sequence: TGTGCCAGCAGCCCCTGGGGCGGCGATAATGAAAAACTGTTTTTT.

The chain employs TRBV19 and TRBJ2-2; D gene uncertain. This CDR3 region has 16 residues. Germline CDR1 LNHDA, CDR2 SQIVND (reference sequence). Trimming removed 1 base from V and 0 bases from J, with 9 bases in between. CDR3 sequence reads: CASSIVGGANTGELFF. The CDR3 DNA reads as TGTGCCAGTAGTATAGTTGGCGGAGCGAACACCGGGGAGCTGTTTTTT.